This T cell receptor (beta chain) was sequenced for a study of T cell repertoires in cytomegalovirus infection. Across the study: Both a matching HLA type and CMV infection were indicated by public TCR beta signatures.

The CDR3 loop spans 11 amino acids. V dropped 3 bases and J dropped 8 bases, with 4 bases sitting between them. TCRdb used MiXCR to reprocess the reads, holding one entry per CDR3 protein. The data show around 25,000 distinct CDR3 sequences, under 20% seen once. On this clonotype: Its antigen is currently unknown.

The sequence was collected from a human donor in good health (CMV status not recorded). Some clones in this sample may be carry-over from other donors' samples. The material was CD8+ T cells from cultured PBMCs, obtained from culture after CMV antigen stimulation. The V and J genes are TRBV12-3 or TRBV12-4 and TRBJ1-4, with unresolved D. CDR3 region: CASSFGEKLFF. CDR3 DNA sequence: TGTGCCAGCAGTTTTGGGGAAAAACTGTTTTTT.